A single sample gave rise to the 21 T cell receptor beta chains below, sequenced in a study of T cell repertoires in cytomegalovirus infection. TCRdb re-analysed the reads in MiXCR, keeping a single row per CDR3 protein. Among fewer than 350,000 distinct CDR3 sequences, 15% to 20% were seen once, and the ten largest hold 12%. Source material: PBMCs. Receptors were obtained from a human donor in good health (CMV status not recorded). Some clones in this sample may be carry-over from other donors' samples.

Only a few counts were recorded for this clonotype. The chain uses TRBV27 and TRBJ2-2; D uncertain. CDR1 and CDR2 (germline): MNHEY, SMNVEV (reference sequence). The V end lost 5 bases, the J end lost 5 bases, and 15 bases lay between the germline ends. The CDR3 extends over 15 amino acids. The CDR3 region is CASSPLLTVTGELFF. In nucleotides, the CDR3 is TGTGCCAGCAGTCCGCTTTTGACGGTGACCGGGGAGCTGTTTTTT.

This clonotype has a handful of counts. This chain joins TRBV5-1 and TRBJ2-7, with D possibly being TRBD1 (6 bases). The germline V gene encodes CDR1 SGHRS and CDR2 YFSETQ. The CDR3 runs 16 residues. With 4 bases removed from V and 2 bases from J, the gap between germline ends came to 19 bases. Here the CDR3 DNA reads TGCGCCAGCAGCCAGGGGCGGACAGCCGGTCCCTACGAGCAGTACTTC. This translates into CASSQGRTAGPYEQYF.

The chain combines TRBV28 with TRBJ2-7, with 9 bases aligning to TRBD1. CDR3 length: 14 amino acids. Germline V gene lookup returns CDR1 MDHEN and CDR2 SYDVKM. V lost 3 bases and J lost 3; bases outside the gene matches: 3. The CDR3 spells CASSFGTGNYEQYF. The CDR3 nucleotides read TGTGCCAGCAGTTTCGGGACAGGGAACTACGAGCAGTACTTC.

In this sample, this clonotype turned up a few times. The J gene is TRBJ1-5, the V gene TRBV2, with D possibly TRBD1 on 6 matching bases. The CDR3 is 12 amino acids. Trimming removed 7 bases at V and 5 bases at J, with 9 bases between. CDR1 SNHLY and CDR2 FYNNEI come from the germline V gene. The CDR3 DNA follows: TGTGCCAGCAACAGGGCAGATCAGCCCCAGCATTTT. The encoded protein is CASNRADQPQHF. Supplemented by reference TRBV2 and TRBJ1-5, the full variable domain reads EPEVTQTPSHQVTQMGQEVILRCVPISNHLYFYWYRQILGQKVEFLVSFYNNEISEKSEIFDDQFSVERPDGSNFTLKIRSTKLEDSAMYFCASNRADQPQHFGDGTRLSIL.

This clonotype is medium-sized by share. The genes are TRBV2 and TRBJ2-1, with 9 bases aligning to TRBD2. CDR1 is SNHLY and CDR2 is FYNNEI in the germline V gene. The CDR3 is made up of 15 amino acids. The V and J ends lost 4 bases and 8 bases, in that order; junction bases with no gene match: 9. CDR3 nucleotide sequence: TGTGCCAGCAGTGCTGAGCGGGGGGCAGGAGATGAGCAGTTCTTC. Its translation is CASSAERGAGDEQFF.

The chain couples TRBV6-5 to TRBJ2-3, with D unresolved. Germline CDR1 and CDR2: MNHEY and SVGAGI. The CDR3 has 12 residues. Trimming left V 6 bases short and J 5 bases short, with 9 bases between. The DNA of the CDR3 is TGTGCCAGCAGCCGGATGGGAGATACGCAGTATTTT. Translation: CASSRMGDTQYF.

The chain recombines TRBV19 with TRBJ2-7; D is uncertain. The CDR3 is made up of 15 amino acids. Deletions cut 1 base from V and 3 bases from J, with 13 bases between. Germline V gene data show CDR1 as LNHDA and CDR2 as SQIVND (reference sequence). CDR3 protein: CASSIASPRVYEQYF. Here the CDR3 DNA reads TGTGCCAGTAGTATAGCAAGTCCACGGGTCTACGAGCAGTACTTC.

This clonotype was seen a few times. The chain is built from TRBV7-9 and TRBJ2-7; a weak D match, TRBD1 (5 bases). The length of the CDR3 is 15 residues. V gave up 4 bases and J gave up 3 bases, with 16 bases separating them. Germline loops: CDR1 SEHNR, CDR2 FQNEAQ (reference sequence). The CDR3 sequence is CASSSRQLTNYEQYF. Here the CDR3 DNA reads TGTGCCAGCAGCTCACGACAGTTAACGAACTACGAGCAGTACTTC.

A few counts support this clonotype. The rearrangement uses TRBV7-2 and TRBJ1-1; TRBD1 aligns across 11 bases. Germline loops: CDR1 SGHTA, CDR2 FQGNSA. The V and J ends lost 4 bases and 11 bases, in that order; junction bases with no gene match: 6. There are 13 residues in the CDR3. The DNA for the CDR3 is TGTGCCAGCAGCTCCGGACAGGGGGCGTTGGCTTTCTTT. This translates into CASSSGQGALAFF.

Here the CDR3 reads CASSQGDRGNGYTF. CDR3 bases: TGTGCCAGCAGCCAGGGGGACAGGGGTAATGGCTACACCTTC. The chain uses TRBV3-1 and TRBJ1-2; 10 bases match TRBD1. CDR3 length equals 14 residues. J gave up 6 bases and V 3 bases, and 4 bases lay outside the gene matches. Germline-derived CDR1 and CDR2 are LGHDT and YNNKEL (reference sequence).

The chain links TRBV12-3 or TRBV12-4 to TRBJ2-7; D gene ambiguous. This CDR3 has 16 residues. V was pared by 4 bases and J by 6 bases, with 22 bases between. CDR3 bases: TGTGCCAGCAGTTCACTAAGATATGGGGTCGGTGGCGAGCAGTACTTC. It yields the protein CASSSLRYGVGGEQYF.

In its sample, this clonotype was seen many times. The chain has TRBV7-9 and TRBJ1-4, with D maybe TRBD1 (6 bases). From germline, CDR1 is SEHNR and CDR2 FQNEAQ (reference sequence). The germline V and J ends were trimmed by 0 bases and 0 bases, with 14 bases remaining between them. This CDR3 has 18 amino acids. The CDR3 reads CASSLAGTSFPTNEKLFF. The CDR3 DNA reads as TGTGCCAGCAGCTTAGCCGGGACAAGCTTTCCAACTAATGAAAAACTGTTTTTT.

This chain uses TRBV5-1 with TRBJ2-1; D assignment may be TRBD1 or TRBD2 (5 bases each). V was shortened by 4 bases and J by 1 base, with 12 bases between the two germline ends. This CDR3 is 15 amino acids long. Per the germline V gene, CDR1 is SGHRS and CDR2 is YFSETQ. In DNA, the CDR3 is TGCGCCAGCAGCCCCCTGGGGGAGTCCTACAATGAGCAGTTCTTC. Translating it yields CASSPLGESYNEQFF.

The chain is built from TRBV27 and TRBJ1-1, with 8 bases lining up with TRBD1. The CDR3 consists of 13 residues. With 7 bases clipped from V and 7 bases from J, the junction kept 8 bases outside the gene matches. Germline-derived CDR1 and CDR2 are MNHEY and SMNVEV (reference sequence). In DNA, the CDR3 is TGTGCCAGCAAGCTTACAGGGGGGAATGAAGCTTTCTTT. It codes for CASKLTGGNEAFF.

This clonotype was observed a few times. The rearrangement uses TRBV6-8 and TRBJ2-2; the D gene is possibly TRBD1 (5 bases). V lost 0 bases to trimming and J lost 3 bases, with 11 bases between them. The CDR3 totals 16 residues. Looked up from germline, CDR1 is MNHGY and CDR2 is SAAAGT. The CDR3 region has the DNA TGTGCCAGCAGTTACTCGTTCAGGGCTGACACCGGGGAGCTGTTTTTT. It encodes CASSYSFRADTGELFF.

The chain uses TRBV28 and TRBJ1-2; TRBD1 might be the D (6 bases). This CDR3 is built from 15 residues. Germline lookup yields CDR1 MDHEN and CDR2 SYDVKM. Trimming shortened V by 6 bases and J by 3 bases, and 17 bases separated the two germline ends. The CDR3, as DNA: TGTGCCAGCAGCCCCACGGGGGGGCCTTACTATGGCTACACCTTC. It specifies CASSPTGGPYYGYTF.

V and J are TRBV27 and TRBJ1-5; D possibly corresponds to TRBD1 (5 bases). Trimming took off 4 bases at V and 6 bases at J, with 19 bases between the two ends. The CDR3 is 16 residues long. CDR1 and CDR2 (germline): MNHEY, SMNVEV (reference sequence). The chain's CDR3 is CASSSIQGLKGQPQHF. The CDR3 DNA reads TGTGCCAGCAGTTCCATCCAGGGCCTGAAGGGTCAGCCCCAGCATTTT.

This clonotype came up many times. The chain combines TRBV4-1 with TRBJ2-7; D gene ambiguous. The CDR3 is made up of 15 amino acids. The V end lost 4 bases, the J end lost 0 bases, and 13 bases lay between the germline ends. Germline V CDR1 and CDR2: MGHRA, YSYEKL. CDR3 nucleotide sequence: TGCGCCAGCAGCCTGCGGACCGAACACTCCTACGAGCAGTACTTC. It yields the protein CASSLRTEHSYEQYF.

This clonotype was found a few times. V usage is TRBV12-3 or TRBV12-4 and J usage is TRBJ2-3; possibly TRBD1 for D (6 bases). The V and J ends lost 4 bases and 3 bases respectively, with 11 bases between them. The CDR3 is made up of 14 amino acids. The CDR3 DNA is TGTGCCAGCAGTTGGGGGCCTTGGACAGATACGCAGTATTTT. It is translated as CASSWGPWTDTQYF.

This chain connects TRBV29-1 to TRBJ1-1; no firm D call. The CDR3 has 15 amino acids. Looked up from germline, CDR1 is SQVTM and CDR2 is ANQGSEA. The V gene lost 5 bases and the J gene lost 0 bases, with 16 bases spanning the gap. CDR3 in DNA: TGCAGCGTTTCGTTCTTGACGGGCGTGAACACTGAAGCTTTCTTT. This translates into CSVSFLTGVNTEAFF. The variable domain in full, completed from reference TRBV29-1 and TRBJ1-1, reads SAVISQKPSRDICQRGTSLTIQCQVDSQVTMMFWYRQQPGQSLTLIATANQGSEATYESGFVIDKFPISRPNLTFSTLTVSNMSPEDSSIYLCSVSFLTGVNTEAFFGQGTRLTVV.

The chain is built from TRBV11-2 and TRBJ2-4; no clear D. In germline, CDR1 is SGHAT, CDR2 FQNNGV. V was clipped by 5 bases and J by 8 bases, with 10 bases between them. The CDR3 sequence is 12 residues long. The CDR3 DNA reads TGTGCCAGCAGCCTCCTTCTGGACATTCAGTACTTC. It encodes CASSLLLDIQYF. The entire variable domain, with the rest obtained from reference TRBV11-2 and TRBJ2-4, is as follows: EAGVAQSPRYKIIEKRQSVAFWCNPISGHATLYWYQQILGQGPKLLIQFQNNGVVDDSQLPKDRFSAERLKGVDSTLKIQPAKLEDSAVYLCASSLLLDIQYFGAGTRLSVL.